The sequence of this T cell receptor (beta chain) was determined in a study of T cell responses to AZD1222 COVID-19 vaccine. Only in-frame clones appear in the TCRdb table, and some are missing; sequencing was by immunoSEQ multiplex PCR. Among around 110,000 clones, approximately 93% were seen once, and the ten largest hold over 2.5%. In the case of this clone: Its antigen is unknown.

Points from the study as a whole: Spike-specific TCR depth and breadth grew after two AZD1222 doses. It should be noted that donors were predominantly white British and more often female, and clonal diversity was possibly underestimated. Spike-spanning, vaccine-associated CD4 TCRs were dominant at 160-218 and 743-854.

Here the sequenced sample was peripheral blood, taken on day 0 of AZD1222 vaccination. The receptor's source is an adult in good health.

In nucleotides, the CDR3 is TGTGCCAGCAGCTTTGACAGGGCTGGGCATTCACCCCTCCACTTT. Translated, it gives CASSFDRAGHSPLHF. This chain connects TRBV11-2 to TRBJ1-6; TRBD1 aligns across 7 bases. Germline values: CDR1 SGHAT, CDR2 FQNNGV. CDR3 length equals 15 residues. Germline trimming cut 3 bases from V and 8 bases from J; bases unmatched to any gene: 7. Combining the CDR3 with reference TRBV11-2 and TRBJ1-6 gives the whole variable domain EAGVAQSPRYKIIEKRQSVAFWCNPISGHATLYWYQQILGQGPKLLIQFQNNGVVDDSQLPKDRFSAERLKGVDSTLKIQPAKLEDSAVYLCASSFDRAGHSPLHFGNGTRLTVT.